This T cell receptor (beta chain) was observed in a study of technical replicates of blood from several donors. Measured with immunoSEQ multiplex PCR; TCRdb has only the in-frame clones, and not every one. Among about 78,000 clones listed, more than 85% were seen once. The V gene's germline CDR1 is MGHRA and CDR2 YSYEKL. V lost 5 bases, J lost 4 bases, and 7 bases stayed unmatched. The CDR3 totals 14 residues. The rearrangement uses TRBV4-1 and TRBJ2-7; 8 nucleotides agree with TRBD1. The sequencing sample was made of T cells isolated from PBMCs. The TCR sequence derives from a human donor in good health. The CDR3 DNA sequence: TGCGCCAGCAGCTTAACAGGGGGTTTGTACGAGCAGTACTTC. Protein: CASSLTGGLYEQYF.